This T cell receptor beta chain came from a study of spatial heterogeneity in lung cancer. In the study overall: Sequencing was performed on follow-up PBMC samples when available, collected at a median of approximately two years after resection. Each time, sequencing found more beta-chain sequences than alpha-chain sequences. Raw reads showed each unique TCR and UMI combination turning up more than ten times on average.

The CDR3 is 17 amino acids. CDR1 and CDR2 (germline): MGHRA, YSYEKL. Trimming cost V 5 bases and J 2 bases, with 19 bases left between them. As to time point: blood at routine non-recurrence follow-up after resection. In each case, whole RNA from tumor, nontumor lung or frozen PBMC was sequenced unsorted. This clonotype was seen a few times. TCRdb independently ran MiXCR on the 5' RACE reads; one entry per CDR3 protein. The repertoire consists of tens of thousands of distinct CDR3 sequences, with less than 20% occurring once and the leading ten covering about a fifth. Source: PBMCs, taken at follow-up. The V and J genes are TRBV4-1 and TRBJ1-5; possibly TRBD1 for D (5 bases). The source is a male donor with early-stage non-small cell lung cancer. The CDR3 coding sequence is TGCGCCAGCAGCAACATTGCTCTCGACAGCGGCAATCAGCCCCAGCATTTT. Translated, it gives CASSNIALDSGNQPQHF.